The 24 T cell receptor beta chains below come from one sample, sequenced in a study of tumor-infiltrating lymphocytes in localized non-small cell lung cancer. Method: immunoSEQ multiplex PCR; TCRdb's copy keeps in-frame clones and lacks some. This sample has around 25,000 clones, with approximately 73% found just once. The sample was lung tumor tissue. Receptors originate from a human donor with non-small cell lung cancer.

As DNA, the CDR3 is TGCGCCAGCAGCCAAGAAAGGGGGGGGACTCACTATGGCTACACCTTC. Translation: CASSQERGGTHYGYTF. The chain carries TRBV4-3 and TRBJ1-2, with TRBD1 as a possible D gene (6 bases). The germline CDR1 and CDR2 sequences are LGHNA and YSLEER. The CDR3 covers 16 residues. The germline V and J ends were trimmed by 0 bases and 3 bases, with 14 bases remaining between them.

The chain links TRBV11-1 to TRBJ1-1; possible D gene TRBD1, 6 bases. V shed 7 bases and J shed 1 base, with 10 bases lying between them. Per germline, CDR1 SGHAT and CDR2 FQDESV (reference sequence). The CDR3 totals 13 residues. The CDR3 sequence is CASTLQGNTEAFF. CDR3 coding DNA: TGTGCCAGCACTCTACAGGGGAACACTGAAGCTTTCTTT.

The chain has TRBV14 and TRBJ1-6, with D perhaps TRBD1 (6 bases). The germline V and J ends were trimmed by 4 bases and 5 bases, with 12 bases remaining between them. From germline, CDR1 is SGHDN and CDR2 FVKESK. The CDR3 contains 15 residues. Here the CDR3 reads CASSRGTTNNSPLHF. In DNA form, the CDR3 reads TGTGCCAGCAGCCGGGGGACAACGAATAATTCACCCCTCCACTTT.

The rearrangement joins TRBV6-4 to TRBJ2-2; 9 nucleotides match TRBD2. J gave up 4 bases and V 5 bases, and 5 bases lay outside the gene matches. The V gene's germline CDR1 is MRHNA and CDR2 SNTAGT. The CDR3 runs 15 residues. The CDR3 reads CASSHLAGSTGELFF. The CDR3 DNA sequence: TGTGCCAGCAGTCATCTAGCGGGGTCCACCGGGGAGCTGTTTTTT.

The chain combines TRBV7-2 with TRBJ2-4; possible D gene TRBD2, 5 bases. Germline V gene lookup returns CDR1 SGHTA and CDR2 FQGNSA. Trimming stripped 7 bases from V and 0 bases from J, with 13 bases between. The CDR3 is made up of 15 amino acids. The CDR3 sequence is CASTQSGVAKNIQYF. In DNA form, the CDR3 reads TGTGCCAGCACCCAATCCGGGGTAGCCAAAAACATTCAGTACTTC.

The chain employs TRBV11-2 and TRBJ1-5, with a tentative D call TRBD1 (6 bases). V was clipped by 4 bases and J by 3 bases, with 13 bases between them. This CDR3 is 15 amino acids long. Germline V CDR1 and CDR2: SGHAT, FQNNGV. The CDR3 region has the DNA TGTGCCAGCAGCTGGGGGGGGCAGAACAATCAGCCCCAGCATTTT. Its translation: CASSWGGQNNQPQHF. Looking up the rest from reference TRBV11-2 and TRBJ1-5 gives the full variable domain: EAGVAQSPRYKIIEKRQSVAFWCNPISGHATLYWYQQILGQGPKLLIQFQNNGVVDDSQLPKDRFSAERLKGVDSTLKIQPAKLEDSAVYLCASSWGGQNNQPQHFGDGTRLSIL.

A few counts support this clone. The rearrangement links TRBV10-3 to TRBJ2-4, with unresolved D. CDR1 ENHRY and CDR2 SYGVKD come from the germline V gene. The CDR3 sequence is 12 residues long. V lost 3 bases, J lost 4 bases, and 4 bases lay in between. The CDR3 loop is CAISDLKNIQYF. DNA of the CDR3: TGTGCCATCAGTGATCTTAAAAACATTCAGTACTTC.

The V call is TRBV15, the J call TRBJ1-4, with TRBD1 matching over 12 bases. The CDR3 contains 18 residues. V lost 0 bases and J lost 7; bases outside the gene matches: 9. Germline CDR1 LNHNV, CDR2 YYDKDF (reference sequence). Written as DNA, the CDR3 is TGTGCCACCAGCAGAGATCTTACTGGGACAGGGGGCCGTGAAAAACTGTTTTTT. Protein sequence: CATSRDLTGTGGREKLFF.

CDR3 DNA: TGCAGCGTCCCGACAGGGTGGGACACCGGGGAGCTGTTTTTT. Its translation is CSVPTGWDTGELFF. The gene calls are TRBV29-1 and TRBJ2-2; the match to TRBD1 covers 7 bases. The J segment lost 3 bases and the V segment lost 6 bases, leaving 7 bases of the junction unmatched. The V gene's germline CDR1 is SQVTM and CDR2 ANQGSEA. The CDR3 spans 14 residues.

The chain combines TRBV4-1 with TRBJ2-7; 9 positions match TRBD2. With V trimmed by 4 bases and J by 0 bases, 4 bases remained unmatched. This CDR3 region has 15 residues. CDR1 and CDR2 (germline): MGHRA, YSYEKL. In DNA form, the CDR3 reads TGCGCCAGCAGCCCCGGGACTAGCAGCTCCTACGAGCAGTACTTC. This encodes CASSPGTSSSYEQYF.

V gene TRBV30 combines with J gene TRBJ2-5; 8 bases map to TRBD1. The J call may be wrong; the DNA end is better matched by TRBJ2-7. Germline V gene sequence: CDR1 GTSNPN, CDR2 SVGIG (reference sequence). This CDR3 spans 12 amino acids. The CDR3 spells CACTGGWFEQYF. CDR3 DNA sequence: TGTGCTTGCACAGGGGGATGGTTCGAGCAGTACTTC.

V and J are TRBV6-1 and TRBJ2-3; 11 bases are a match to TRBD1. Trimming at V came to 8 bases and at J to 7 bases, leaving 8 bases not matched to a gene. Germline V gene sequence: CDR1 MNHNS, CDR2 SASEGT. This CDR3 spans 14 amino acids. The CDR3 region is CASERTGGANTQYF. DNA of the CDR3: TGTGCCAGCGAAAGGACAGGGGGCGCGAATACGCAGTATTTT.

The chain has TRBV10-1 and TRBJ1-1; D is ambiguous. CDR1 WNHNN and CDR2 SYGVQD come from the germline V gene (reference sequence). Trimming removed 6 bases from V and 6 bases from J, with 14 bases in between. The CDR3 is 13 residues long. The CDR3 DNA reads TGCGCCAGCAGCGAACTCAGATTATCTGAAGCTTTCTTT. This sequence encodes CASSELRLSEAFF.

The chain joins TRBV18 to TRBJ1-6; no clear D gene. The CDR3 has 15 amino acids. V was cut by 5 bases and J by 4 bases, with 12 bases left in between. Germline V CDR1 and CDR2: KGHSH, LQKENI. This CDR3 reads CASSTGIPYNSPLHF. The CDR3 nucleotides are TGTGCCAGCTCAACGGGAATCCCTTATAATTCACCCCTCCACTTT.

The chain employs TRBV5-4 and TRBJ1-2, with 7 bases fitting TRBD1. The V and J ends lost 4 bases and 0 bases, in that order; junction bases with no gene match: 9. Germline CDR1 and CDR2: SGHNT and YYREEE (reference sequence). The CDR3 length is 16 residues. CDR3 sequence reads: CASSIRGGAANYGYTF. For the CDR3, the DNA is TGTGCCAGCAGCATAAGAGGGGGCGCGGCTAACTATGGCTACACCTTC.

The genes are TRBV7-2 and TRBJ2-1, with TRBD2 identical over 12 bases. After removal of 5 bases from V and 5 bases from J, the junction contained 10 bases not matched to a gene. This CDR3 has 17 amino acids. The germline CDR1 and CDR2 sequences are SGHTA and FQGNSA. CDR3 protein: CASSGRGGLAGNNEQFF. In nucleotides, the CDR3 is TGTGCCAGCAGCGGCAGGGGCGGACTAGCGGGGAACAATGAGCAGTTCTTC. Drawing the rest from reference TRBV7-2 and TRBJ2-1, the complete variable domain is GAGVSQSPSNKVTEKGKDVELRCDPISGHTALYWYRQSLGQGLEFLIYFQGNSAPDKSGLPSDRFSAERTGGSVSTLTIQRTQQEDSAVYLCASSGRGGLAGNNEQFFGPGTRLTVL.

The rearrangement links TRBV5-8 to TRBJ1-6; D might be TRBD1 (5 bases). The CDR3 runs to 13 residues. The V end was cut by 4 bases, the J end by 14 bases, with 16 bases between. CDR1 is SGHTS, CDR2 YDEGEE, per germline. CDR3 residues: CASSPRGTLTLHF. DNA of the CDR3: TGTGCCAGCAGCCCGAGGGGCACGCTCACCCTCCACTTT.

The chain employs TRBV5-1 and TRBJ1-6; TRBD1 might be the D (5 bases). CDR1 SGHRS and CDR2 YFSETQ come from the germline V gene. This CDR3 region has 16 residues. V lost 2 bases to trimming and J lost 7 bases, with 16 bases between them. The CDR3 here is CASSLPPGTKNSPLHF. DNA for the CDR3: TGCGCCAGCAGCTTACCCCCCGGGACGAAAAATTCACCCCTCCACTTT.

V and J are TRBV13 and TRBJ1-1; no firm D call. Germline CDR1 PRHDT, CDR2 FYEKMQ (reference sequence). The CDR3 is made up of 13 amino acids. Trimming stripped 2 bases from V and 8 bases from J, with 12 bases between. The CDR3 nucleotides are TGTGCCAGCAGCTTAAGGGCCGACCCCGAAGCTTTCTTT. It translates to CASSLRADPEAFF.

This clone was observed a few times. This chain joins TRBV7-2 and TRBJ1-2; weak D call: TRBD1 (5 bases). The CDR3 length is 14 residues. V dropped 6 bases and J dropped 5 bases, with 16 bases sitting between them. The germline V gene encodes CDR1 SGHTA and CDR2 FQGNSA. CDR3 sequence: CASREPDRLYGYTF. The CDR3 nucleotides read TGTGCCAGCAGAGAACCAGACAGATTGTATGGCTACACCTTC. Variable domain in full (rest from reference TRBV7-2 and TRBJ1-2): GAGVSQSPSNKVTEKGKDVELRCDPISGHTALYWYRQSLGQGLEFLIYFQGNSAPDKSGLPSDRFSAERTGGSVSTLTIQRTQQEDSAVYLCASREPDRLYGYTFGSGTRLTVV.

The CDR3 here is CASSRRGLAFNEQFF. The CDR3 DNA follows: TGTGCCAGCAGCCGGCGGGGACTCGCATTCAATGAGCAGTTCTTC. J is TRBJ2-1 and V is TRBV5-8, with D possibly TRBD2 on 6 matching bases. The V end was cut by 4 bases, the J end by 6 bases, with 17 bases between. The CDR3 is 15 residues long. The germline V gene has CDR1 SGHTS and CDR2 YDEGEE.

The genes are TRBV29-1 and TRBJ2-1; D remains ambiguous. CDR1 is SQVTM, CDR2 ANQGSEA, per germline. Trimming removed 6 bases at V and 6 bases at J, with 18 bases between. This CDR3 is 14 amino acids long. The CDR3 bases are TGCAGCGTCGAAACAGTCCTTCGCGGCAATGAGCAGTTCTTC. It specifies CSVETVLRGNEQFF.

The chain carries TRBV5-1 and TRBJ2-5, with TRBD1 identical over 10 bases. In germline, CDR1 is SGHRS, CDR2 YFSETQ. The CDR3 is 16 amino acids. Trimming at V came to 1 base and at J to 5 bases, leaving 8 bases not matched to a gene. CDR3 bases: TGCGCCAGCAGCTTGACCCCAGGGACAGGGGCCGAGACCCAGTACTTC. This sequence encodes CASSLTPGTGAETQYF.

This chain connects TRBV9 to TRBJ2-2, with D possibly being TRBD1 or TRBD2 (6 bases each). Germline CDR1 reads SGDLS; CDR2 reads YYNGEE. This CDR3 contains 15 residues. Between the trimmed V and J ends, which lost 6 bases and 6 bases, there was a span of 18 bases. The CDR3 here is CASTPRGAEAGELFF. CDR3 bases: TGTGCCAGCACCCCGAGGGGGGCCGAGGCCGGGGAGCTGTTTTTT.